The source of this T cell receptor (beta chain) is a study of blood T cells in healthy people across ages. The ends lost 5 bases at V and 0 bases at J; junction bases unmatched: 1. The V gene's germline CDR1 is LGHDT and CDR2 YNNKEL (reference sequence). The CDR3 has 14 amino acids. Through a sample-barcoded 5' primer and a J-beta primer mix, a second PCR was run for roughly 7 to 11 cycles. One entry per CDR3 protein results from TCRdb running MiXCR on the 5' RACE reads. This sample yields fewer than 900,000 distinct CDR3 sequences, of which about 40% are seen a single time; 20% to 25% belongs to the top ten. A minimum of 6 micrograms of total RNA was extracted per sample.

J is TRBJ2-7 and V is TRBV3-1, with 10 bases lining up with TRBD2. The receptor was isolated from a woman aged 55-69 years in good health. Sequenced material: blood. The CDR3 DNA follows: TGTGCCAGCAGCACTAGCGGGGCCTCCTACGAGCAGTACTTC. The encoded protein is CASSTSGASYEQYF.